This TCR beta chain was recovered during a study of blood T cell repertoires in COVID-19. Across the study: The samples span acute and convalescent COVID-19 from the United States, Italy and Spain.

In the source study's methods: Estimation of nucleated cell counts was performed using reference gene primer amplification. Generated by immunoSEQ multiplex PCR, the TCRdb table keeps only in-frame clones and is missing some. The V and J calls and clone size come from that table; D and trimming were worked out from the DNA. The sample holds more than 75,000 clones, almost 90% seen once. CDR1 is MNHEY and CDR2 is SVGAGI in the germline V gene. J was trimmed by 1 base and V by 2 bases; bases with no gene match: 7. The CDR3 loop spans 16 amino acids. The sequenced sample consisted of peripheral blood. The receptor was derived from an older woman with acute or convalescent COVID-19. The chain uses TRBV6-5 and TRBJ1-1, with 7 bases that match TRBD1. Written as DNA, the CDR3 is TGTGCCAGCAGTTACAGGAGGACAGGAGGGAACACTGAAGCTTTCTTT. As protein: CASSYRRTGGNTEAFF.